The T cell receptor (beta chain) described here comes from a study of cytomegalovirus exposure and HLA in healthy donors. A roughly 120-subject validation cohort, separate from the roughly 700-subject first cohort, supplied the donors. The CDR3 extends over 13 amino acids. In germline, CDR1 is SQVTM, CDR2 ANQGSEA. Findings of the study overall: High sensitivity and specificity were reportedly achieved when the classifier diagnosed cytomegalovirus status. Most TCR sequences were seen very rarely across donors, but some public TCRs occurred in many. The tendency of first-cohort TCR clusters to co-occur in the 90 to 150 validation repertoires was the finding of a later analysis.

Remarks on this clone: The antigen remains unidentified. A junction boundary mismatches the germline segment, possibly from a read error.

Data came from immunoSEQ multiplex PCR; TCRdb stores just in-frame clones and leaves some out. The sample includes under 100,000 clones, 95% to 98% of them seen just once. The chain has TRBV29-1 and TRBJ1-4, with D uncertain. The sample comprised PBMCs. This sequence was found in a man aged 18 to 30 in good health and CMV-seronegative. The CDR3 reads CSVQELSNEKLFF. The CDR3 bases are TGCAGCGTTCAAGAACTTTCTAATGAAAAACTGTTTTTT. The full variable domain, rest sourced from reference TRBV29-1 and TRBJ1-4, is SAVISQKPSRDICQRGTSLTIQCQVDSQVTMMFWYRQQPGQSLTLIATANQGSEATYESGFVIDKFPISRPNLTFSTLTVSNMSPEDSSIYLCSVQELSNEKLFFGSGTQLSVL.